This entry describes one T cell receptor (beta chain). Relative to the germline gene, one junction end is altered; a read error may explain this. Using its own MiXCR run on the RT-PCR reads, TCRdb lists one record per CDR3 protein. Among about 74,000 distinct CDR3 sequences listed, more than 20% were seen once. This sample stems from a study of patients and donors after allogeneic stem cell transplantation. The CDR3 covers 14 residues. Germline V gene lookup returns CDR1 SGHRS and CDR2 YFSETQ. The chain uses TRBV5-1 and TRBJ2-1, with 10 bases lining up with TRBD1. The sequence was collected from a human donor who was either an allogeneic HSCT recipient or a stem cell or donor lymphocyte infusion donor (not recorded which). It is not recorded whose cells these are; they may come from a transplant donor. The specimen sequenced was blood, either unsorted or a sorted T cell fraction (not recorded which). This CDR3 reads CASSHPGQGNGQFF. The CDR3 DNA sequence: TGCGCCAGCAGCCACCCGGGACAGGGGAATGGGCAGTTCTTC. The whole variable domain, remainder taken from reference TRBV5-1 and TRBJ2-1, is KAGVTQTPRYLIKTRGQQVTLSCSPISGHRSVSWYQQTPGQGLQFLFEYFSETQRNKGNFPGRFSGRQFSNSRSEMNVSTLELGDSALYLCASSHPGQGNGQFFGPGTRLTVL.